This T cell receptor (beta chain) was recovered during a study of regulatory T cells in long-lasting Graves disease. General study points: Preferential use of TRBV28, TRBJ1-2 and TRBJ2-5 was seen in persistent disease. Results may be inaccurate due to the small sample size.

Described time point: newly diagnosed GD, antithyroid drugs for less than 3 months. The TCR library was made from RNA that had been extracted from PBMCs in TRIzol. Criteria from the American Thyroid Association guidelines were applied to diagnose Graves' disease. Construction of the TCR beta libraries employed iRepertoire HTBI primers in conjunction with Arm-PCR of CDR3 regions. Each CDR3 protein gets one entry after TCRdb re-called the multiplex PCR reads with MiXCR. The data contain hundreds of thousands of distinct CDR3 sequences, around 16% of them singletons. The table lists this clonotype with a few counts. The antigen is undetermined. CDR1 and CDR2 (germline): SGHDT, YYEEEE. The CDR3 has 15 residues. Trimming took 3 bases from V and 0 from J, leaving 12 bases between them. These data were also reused for a study on T cells in Graves' hyperthyroidism and ophthalmopathy. That work adds: Carried out on the TCR CDR3, a first-round RT-PCR used the HTBI primer set.

The receptor was derived from a man younger than 35 with Graves disease. This chain joins TRBV5-6 and TRBJ1-2; D might be TRBD1 (5 bases). Material: peripheral blood mononuclear cells (PBMCs), obtained at new diagnosis, from a patient treated with antithyroid drugs. The CDR3 loop is CASSSRVRANYGYTF. The CDR3 coding sequence is TGTGCCAGCAGCTCTCGGGTCAGGGCTAACTATGGCTACACCTTC.